Sequencing of this TCR beta chain was carried out in a study of T-cell memory formation after mild COVID-19. Study context: There were largely donor-specific TCR clusters.

The germline V and J ends were trimmed by 3 bases and 2 bases, with 6 bases remaining between them. Germline CDR1 reads LNHDA; CDR2 reads SQIVND (reference sequence). The CDR3 is made up of 13 amino acids. TCRdb independently ran MiXCR on the 5' RACE reads; one entry per CDR3 protein. The sample consists of roughly 130,000 distinct CDR3 sequences, over 15% of them appearing once. V usage is TRBV19 and J usage is TRBJ2-3, with D unresolved. The sample taken for sequencing was PBMCs or a T cell subset sorted from them (not recorded which). This TCR came from a man between 18 and 29 years old who had mild COVID-19 (a few samples of this study predate the infection). Cell type and time point are not known. The DNA for the CDR3 is TGTGCCAGTAGTATGGGGAACACAGATACGCAGTATTTT. Its protein is CASSMGNTDTQYF. The full variable domain, rest sourced from reference TRBV19 and TRBJ2-3, is DGGITQSPKYLFRKEGQNVTLSCEQNLNHDAMYWYRQDPGQGLRLIYYSQIVNDFQKGDIAEGYSVSREKKESFPLTVTSAQKNPTAFYLCASSMGNTDTQYFGPGTRLTVL.